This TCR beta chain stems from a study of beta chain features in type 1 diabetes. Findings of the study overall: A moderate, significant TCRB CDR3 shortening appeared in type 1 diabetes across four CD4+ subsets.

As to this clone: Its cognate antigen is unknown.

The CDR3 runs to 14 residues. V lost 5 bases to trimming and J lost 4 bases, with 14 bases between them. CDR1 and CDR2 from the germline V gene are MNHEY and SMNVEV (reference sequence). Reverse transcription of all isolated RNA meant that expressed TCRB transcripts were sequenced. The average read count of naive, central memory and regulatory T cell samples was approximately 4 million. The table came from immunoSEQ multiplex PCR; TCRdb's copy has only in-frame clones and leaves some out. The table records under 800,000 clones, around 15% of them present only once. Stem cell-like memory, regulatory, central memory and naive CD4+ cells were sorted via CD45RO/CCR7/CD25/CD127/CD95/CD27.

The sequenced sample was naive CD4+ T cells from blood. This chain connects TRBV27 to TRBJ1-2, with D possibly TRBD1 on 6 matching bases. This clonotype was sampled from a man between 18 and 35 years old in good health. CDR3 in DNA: TGTGCCAGCAGTACGAGCGGGACAATCTATGGCTACACCTTC. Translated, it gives CASSTSGTIYGYTF.